This passage covers 23 T cell receptor beta chains from one sample sequenced in a study of identical twins. Each CDR3 protein gets one entry after TCRdb re-called the 5' RACE reads with MiXCR. This table holds around 250,000 distinct CDR3 sequences, roughly 13% found once. These data were also reused for a study on yellow fever vaccine responses in identical twins.

What was sequenced was memory (CD45RO+) T cells sorted from blood. These receptors were collected from a woman younger than 30 in good health.

A single count supports this clonotype. The chain carries TRBV20-1 and TRBJ2-7; D is unclear. The CDR3 consists of 14 residues. Trimming removed 4 bases at V and 4 bases at J, with 17 bases between. The germline V gene has CDR1 DFQATT and CDR2 SNEGSKA (reference sequence). DNA of the CDR3: TGCAGTGCTATTCCCGGGCACCATAGTTACGAGCAGTACTTC. Its protein product is CSAIPGHHSYEQYF.

This sequence joins TRBV2 and TRBJ2-3, with a tentative D call TRBD2 (5 bases). The CDR3 has 15 residues. Germline assignment: CDR1 SNHLY and CDR2 FYNNEI. V lost 2 bases and J 2 bases, leaving 11 bases between the germline ends. CDR3 in amino acids: CASSEQSGVTDTQYF. CDR3 in DNA: TGTGCCAGCAGTGAACAGTCCGGGGTCACAGATACGCAGTATTTT. The full variable domain, in which reference TRBV2 and TRBJ2-3 provide the parts outside the CDR3, is EPEVTQTPSHQVTQMGQEVILRCVPISNHLYFYWYRQILGQKVEFLVSFYNNEISEKSEIFDDQFSVERPDGSNFTLKIRSTKLEDSAMYFCASSEQSGVTDTQYFGPGTRLTVL.

This chain uses TRBV7-2 with TRBJ2-7, with TRBD1 as a possible D gene (6 bases). V was trimmed by 1 base and J by 3 bases, leaving 10 bases between them. The germline CDR1 and CDR2 sequences are SGHTA and FQGNSA. The CDR3 runs 14 residues. The CDR3 is CASSLVQGVYEQYF. Here the CDR3 DNA reads TGTGCCAGCAGCTTAGTACAGGGAGTCTACGAGCAGTACTTC. The full variable domain, completed using reference TRBV7-2 and TRBJ2-7, is GAGVSQSPSNKVTEKGKDVELRCDPISGHTALYWYRQSLGQGLEFLIYFQGNSAPDKSGLPSDRFSAERTGGSVSTLTIQRTQQEDSAVYLCASSLVQGVYEQYFGPGTRLTVT.

This clonotype was recorded a few times. This chain connects TRBV4-1 to TRBJ2-1; 11 bases map to TRBD2. Per the germline V gene, CDR1 is MGHRA and CDR2 is YSYEKL. The CDR3 has 16 residues. Losses at the gene ends were 5 bases for V and 7 bases for J; bases not matched to a gene: 10. CDR3 sequence reads: CASSELLAGVLNEQFF. The CDR3, as DNA: TGCGCCAGCAGCGAACTACTAGCGGGAGTTTTGAATGAGCAGTTCTTC.

In this sample, this clonotype turned up many times. The V and J genes are TRBV12-3 or TRBV12-4 and TRBJ1-1, with D uncertain. The CDR3 has 12 residues. Trimming pared 7 bases from V and 6 bases from J, leaving 12 bases between. The CDR3 DNA is TGTGCCAGCAAGGTCCGGACGGCTGAAGCTTTCTTT. It encodes CASKVRTAEAFF.

This clonotype was counted at least ten times. The CDR3 DNA follows: TGCAGTGCTTCCAATAGGGTGGCAGGGGGCCTCACTGAAGCTTTCTTT. It specifies CSASNRVAGGLTEAFF. The rearrangement links TRBV20-1 to TRBJ1-1, with 8 bases identical to TRBD1. The CDR3 has 16 amino acids. The germline V gene encodes CDR1 DFQATT and CDR2 SNEGSKA (reference sequence). V trimming: 5 bases; J trimming: 4 bases; junction bases outside the gene matches: 15.

V usage is TRBV7-2 and J usage is TRBJ2-5; 7 bases map to TRBD1. Germline CDR1 is SGHTA and CDR2 is FQGNSA. CDR3 length equals 15 residues. Losses at the gene ends were 5 bases for V and 4 bases for J; bases not matched to a gene: 10. CDR3 DNA sequence: TGTGCCAGCAGCCCAGACAGGGCCCGAGGAGAGACCCAGTACTTC. Amino acids: CASSPDRARGETQYF.

The genes are TRBV2 and TRBJ1-5; tentatively, D is TRBD1 (5 bases). The germline gives CDR1 SNHLY, CDR2 FYNNEI. This CDR3 has 15 residues. Trimming removed 6 bases from V and 3 bases from J, with 15 bases in between. This CDR3 is CASSAGTGNNQPQHF. As DNA, the CDR3 is TGTGCCAGCAGCGCCGGGACGGGAAACAATCAGCCCCAGCATTTT.

This clonotype was counted at least ten times. V gene TRBV14 combines with J gene TRBJ2-1; 11 bases map to TRBD2. Germline-derived CDR1 and CDR2 are SGHDN and FVKESK. This CDR3 is built from 16 residues. V lost 5 bases, J lost 0 bases, and 3 bases stayed unmatched. The CDR3 coding sequence is TGTGCCAGCAGCACGGGACTAGCGGCCTCCTACAATGAGCAGTTCTTC. Its protein product is CASSTGLAASYNEQFF.

The J gene is TRBJ1-5, the V gene TRBV7-2, with D uncertain. Germline CDR1 is SGHTA and CDR2 is FQGNSA. Trimming removed 5 bases at V and 4 bases at J, with 9 bases between. This CDR3 is 13 amino acids long. CDR3 protein: CASSHRKNQPQHF. The CDR3 bases are TGTGCCAGCAGCCACCGCAAGAATCAGCCCCAGCATTTT.

This clonotype was seen a few times. J is TRBJ2-7 and V is TRBV7-9; D unresolved. The CDR3 totals 12 residues. V shed 0 bases and J shed 3 bases, with 3 bases lying between them. Germline CDR1 reads SEHNR; CDR2 reads FQNEAQ (reference sequence). In DNA, the CDR3 is TGTGCCAGCAGCTTAGCTGACTACGAGCAGTACTTC. Amino acids: CASSLADYEQYF. Based on the CDR3 plus reference TRBV7-9 and TRBJ2-7, the full variable domain is DTGVSQNPRHKITKRGQNVTFRCDPISEHNRLYWYRQTLGQGPEFLTYFQNEAQLEKSRLLSDRFSAERPKGSFSTLEIQRTEQGDSAMYLCASSLADYEQYFGPGTRLTVT.

This clonotype was observed at least ten times. This chain links TRBV20-1 with TRBJ2-1; 8 nucleotides agree with TRBD2. Germline lookup yields CDR1 DFQATT and CDR2 SNEGSKA (reference sequence). Germline trimming cut 1 base from V and 8 bases from J; bases unmatched to any gene: 4. The CDR3 is 13 amino acids. The CDR3 nucleotides read TGCAGTGCTAGAGCCGGGAGGGAACATGAGCAGTTCTTC. This gives the protein CSARAGREHEQFF.

The table lists this clonotype with many counts. This chain joins TRBV2 and TRBJ2-1; 16 bases fit TRBD2. Per the germline V gene, CDR1 is SNHLY and CDR2 is FYNNEI. V was pared by 4 bases and J by 6 bases, with 3 bases of the junction left unmatched. This CDR3 comprises 16 residues. CDR3 bases: TGTGCCAGCAGTGCGGGACTAGCGGGGGGGCTCAATGAGCAGTTCTTC. Protein sequence: CASSAGLAGGLNEQFF.

The sample holds a few counts of this clonotype. V gene TRBV11-2 combines with J gene TRBJ2-7, with D hard to call. Per germline, CDR1 SGHAT and CDR2 FQNNGV. With 2 bases removed from V and 0 bases from J, the gap between germline ends came to 14 bases. There are 16 residues in the CDR3. The CDR3 here is CASSLLGASSSYEQYF. In DNA form, the CDR3 reads TGTGCCAGCAGCTTATTAGGAGCCTCCAGCTCCTACGAGCAGTACTTC.

This clonotype was observed a handful of times. The chain carries TRBV5-4 and TRBJ1-5; D gene uncertain. V lost 1 base and J 1 base, leaving 6 bases between the germline ends. This CDR3 has 14 residues. Germline V gene data show CDR1 as SGHNT and CDR2 as YYREEE (reference sequence). The DNA for the CDR3 is TGTGCCAGCAGCTTGTGGGAGAGCAATCAGCCCCAGCATTTT. Amino acids: CASSLWESNQPQHF.

The chain couples TRBV2 to TRBJ2-1; weak D call: TRBD1 (6 bases). V lost 4 bases to trimming and J lost 2 bases, with 15 bases between them. The CDR3 contains 16 residues. The germline V gene has CDR1 SNHLY and CDR2 FYNNEI. The CDR3 nucleotides are TGTGCCAGCAGTGGGGCAGGGGCTATCCCCTACAATGAGCAGTTCTTC. Its translation is CASSGAGAIPYNEQFF.

The chain uses TRBV29-1 and TRBJ2-2; D is possibly TRBD2 (5 bases). CDR1 and CDR2 (germline): SQVTM, ANQGSEA. V lost 1 base and J lost 5, with 8 bases in between. The CDR3 covers 13 residues. The CDR3 region has the DNA TGCAGCGTTGAAGGGACTCCTACCGGGGAGCTGTTTTTT. The encoded protein is CSVEGTPTGELFF.

This clonotype was observed at least ten times. The V gene is TRBV7-3, the J gene TRBJ1-6; 9 bases fit TRBD1. With V trimmed by 1 base and J by 10 bases, 2 bases remained unmatched. CDR1 SGHTA and CDR2 FQGTGA come from the germline V gene. The CDR3 loop spans 14 amino acids. CDR3 sequence (DNA): TGTGCCAGCAGCTTAAGACAGGGGGAATCACCCCTCCACTTT. It yields the protein CASSLRQGESPLHF.

This clonotype turned up a few times. V usage is TRBV6-1 and J usage is TRBJ1-4, with D unresolved. V dropped 2 bases and J dropped 10 bases, with 14 bases sitting between them. This CDR3 region has 14 residues. Germline CDR1 and CDR2: MNHNS and SASEGT. The CDR3 protein is CASSERRDIGKLFF. The CDR3 DNA reads TGTGCCAGCAGTGAAAGACGAGACATCGGAAAACTGTTTTTT.

The chain combines TRBV20-1 with TRBJ2-1; 9 bases are a match to TRBD2. The CDR3 loop spans 12 amino acids. V lost 5 bases, J lost 7 bases, and 3 bases stayed unmatched. Germline V gene data show CDR1 as DFQATT and CDR2 as SNEGSKA (reference sequence). The CDR3 DNA reads TGCAGTGCTGAGCGGGGGGCGAATGAGCAGTTCTTC. Translating it yields CSAERGANEQFF.

This chain links TRBV7-9 with TRBJ2-2; possible D gene TRBD2, 5 bases. Germline CDR1 reads SEHNR; CDR2 reads FQNEAQ (reference sequence). The V and J ends lost 5 bases and 2 bases respectively, with 15 bases between them. CDR3 length equals 16 residues. The CDR3 loop reads CASSDPYGINTGELFF. In nucleotides, the CDR3 is TGTGCCAGCAGCGATCCCTACGGGATTAACACCGGGGAGCTGTTTTTT.

This clonotype was seen ten or more times. The chain joins TRBV4-1 to TRBJ2-1; D perhaps matches TRBD1 (6 bases). Trimming took 2 bases from V and 4 from J, leaving 9 bases between them. Germline V gene lookup returns CDR1 MGHRA and CDR2 YSYEKL. There are 14 residues in the CDR3. CDR3: CASSQSRGYNEQFF. CDR3 bases: TGCGCCAGCAGCCAATCTAGGGGGTACAATGAGCAGTTCTTC.

The chain has TRBV5-1 and TRBJ1-1; possible D gene TRBD1, 5 bases. Germline loops: CDR1 SGHRS, CDR2 YFSETQ. The CDR3 is 15 residues long. V gave up 5 bases and J gave up 6 bases, with 20 bases separating them. The CDR3 DNA reads as TGCGCCAGCAGAAGGGACCAGACCTCAAGCTCTGAAGCTTTCTTT. It yields the protein CASRRDQTSSSEAFF.